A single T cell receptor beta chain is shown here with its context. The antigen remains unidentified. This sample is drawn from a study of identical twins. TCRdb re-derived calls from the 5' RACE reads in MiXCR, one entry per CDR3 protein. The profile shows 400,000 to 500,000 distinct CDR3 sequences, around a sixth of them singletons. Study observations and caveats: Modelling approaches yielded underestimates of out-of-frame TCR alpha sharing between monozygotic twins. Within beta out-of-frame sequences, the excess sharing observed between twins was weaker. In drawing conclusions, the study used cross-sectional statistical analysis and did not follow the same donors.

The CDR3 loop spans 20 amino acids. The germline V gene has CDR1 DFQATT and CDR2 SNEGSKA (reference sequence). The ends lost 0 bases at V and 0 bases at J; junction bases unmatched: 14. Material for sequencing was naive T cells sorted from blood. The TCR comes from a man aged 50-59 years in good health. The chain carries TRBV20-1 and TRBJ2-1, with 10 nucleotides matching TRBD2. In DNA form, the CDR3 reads TGCAGTGCTAGAGATCAGAGCGGGGGGGCAGAGAAGGGCTCCTACAATGAGCAGTTCTTC. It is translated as CSARDQSGGAEKGSYNEQFF.